The 17 T cell receptor beta chains presented below share a single source sample, sequenced in a study of blood T cell repertoires in COVID-19. Clones were read by immunoSEQ multiplex PCR, and TCRdb kept only the in-frame ones, dropping some. This sample has approximately 250,000 clones; approximately 85% occur once, and the top ten carry about 6%. Sequencing used peripheral blood. These receptors all stem from a woman aged 80 or over with COVID-19, enrolled during active disease.

In its sample, this clone was seen once. The chain is built from TRBV21-1 and TRBJ2-5; the DNA was not compared with TRBD1, the D call given in the table. TRBV21-1 is annotated as a pseudogene. CDR3 length: 15 amino acids. The CDR3 loop is CASSRPGTGEETQYF. The CDR3 DNA reads TGTGCCAGCAGCAGACCCGGGACAGGGGAAGAGACCCAGTACTTC.

The gene calls are TRBV5-8 and TRBJ1-1, with D perhaps matching TRBD1 (5 bases). This CDR3 comprises 15 residues. Trimming removed 0 bases from V and 6 bases from J, with 15 bases in between. CDR1 is SGHTS and CDR2 is YDEGEE in the germline V gene. The DNA of the CDR3 is TGTGCCAGCAGCTTGGAGGCAGGGCTGACGGCTGAAGCTTTCTTT. Translated: CASSLEAGLTAEAFF.

V usage is TRBV28 and J usage is TRBJ2-7; D unresolved. The CDR3 is made up of 12 amino acids. Germline V gene data show CDR1 as MDHEN and CDR2 as SYDVKM. V gave up 6 bases and J gave up 2 bases, with 8 bases separating them. CDR3 loop: CASSPIPYEQYF. Written as DNA, the CDR3 is TGTGCCAGCAGCCCCATCCCCTACGAGCAGTACTTC.

The chain combines TRBV29-1 with TRBJ2-5, with D possibly being TRBD1 (6 bases). V was cut by 1 base and J by 1 base, with 13 bases left in between. The germline V gene has CDR1 SQVTM and CDR2 ANQGSEA. The CDR3 has 15 amino acids. CDR3 bases: TGCAGCGTTGAAGTGGTACAGGGACCCCAAGAGACCCAGTACTTC. It encodes CSVEVVQGPQETQYF.

The chain carries TRBV18 and TRBJ1-1; D may be TRBD1 (5 bases). The CDR3 extends over 15 amino acids. Trimming cost V 8 bases and J 3 bases, with 19 bases left between them. The germline V gene encodes CDR1 KGHSH and CDR2 LQKENI. The DNA for the CDR3 is TGTGCCAGCCAGCCCTGGGCAGGGAGGGACACTGAAGCTTTCTTT. Translating it yields CASQPWAGRDTEAFF.

The chain links TRBV12-3 or TRBV12-4 to TRBJ1-6; 9 bases align to TRBD1. Trimming took 6 bases from V and 7 from J; bases not matched to a gene: 1. This CDR3 has 13 residues. CDR3 bases: TGTGCCAGCAGAGGACAGGGGAATTCACCCCTCCACTTT. As protein: CASRGQGNSPLHF.

The CDR3 spells CASSPLGSSYEQYF. Here the CDR3 DNA reads TGTGCCAGCTCACCACTCGGGAGCTCCTACGAGCAGTACTTC. The chain combines TRBV18 with TRBJ2-7; perhaps TRBD2 as D (6 bases). V was trimmed by 1 base and J by 0 bases, leaving 7 bases between them. Germline CDR1 KGHSH, CDR2 LQKENI. The CDR3 is 14 residues long.

The rearrangement links TRBV19 to TRBJ1-2; D gene unclear. The germline gives CDR1 LNHDA, CDR2 SQIVND (reference sequence). The CDR3 spans 14 residues. V was trimmed by 1 base and J by 1 base, leaving 7 bases between them. CDR3 amino acids: CASSIAQSNYGYTF. The CDR3 DNA reads TGTGCCAGTAGTATAGCACAGAGTAACTATGGCTACACCTTC.

This clone came up once. This chain uses TRBV5-1 with TRBJ1-1; 12 nucleotides line up with TRBD1. V dropped 4 bases and J dropped 8; count of bases not matched to a gene: 6. The V gene's germline CDR1 is SGHRS and CDR2 YFSETQ. This CDR3 comprises 14 residues. The CDR3 DNA reads as TGCGCCAGCAGCGTTGGGACAGGGGGCTCAGAAGCTTTCTTT. Translation gives CASSVGTGGSEAFF.

This clone has just a few counts. V and J are TRBV21-1 and TRBJ1-5; TRBD1, the table's D call, was not compared with the DNA. TRBV21-1 is described as a pseudogene. The CDR3 has 16 residues. CDR3 DNA sequence: TGTGCCAGCGGACCCCTTCCGGGACAGACTTATCAGCCCCAGCATTTT. As protein: CASGPLPGQTYQPQHF.

This chain's CDR3 is CASSDLASGNTIYF. CDR3 DNA sequence: TGCGCCAGCAGCGATTTGGCCTCTGGAAACACCATATATTTT. The chain recombines TRBV4-1 with TRBJ1-3, with unresolved D. The CDR3 runs 14 residues. Between the trimmed V and J ends, which lost 5 bases and 0 bases, there was a span of 8 bases. The germline gives CDR1 MGHRA, CDR2 YSYEKL.

V gene TRBV1 combines with J gene TRBJ1-5. TRBV1 is designated a pseudogene. The CDR3 is made up of 15 amino acids. The chain's CDR3 is CTSSRGVGSNQPQHF. DNA for the CDR3: TGCACCAGCAGCCGGGGGGTAGGAAGCAATCAGCCCCAGCATTTT.

The genes are TRBV5-1 and TRBJ2-7; 11 nucleotides align to TRBD2. Unmatched junction bases numbered 6, after V lost 6 bases and J lost 10 bases. The CDR3 extends over 12 amino acids. Germline CDR1 reads SGHRS; CDR2 reads YFSETQ. The CDR3 DNA follows: TGCGCCAGCAATAGCGGGGGGGCCGATCAGTACTTC. Protein: CASNSGGADQYF.

The V gene is TRBV6-5, the J gene TRBJ1-2, with D hard to call. V was cut by 2 bases and J by 7 bases, with 14 bases left in between. CDR3 length: 14 amino acids. Germline CDR1 is MNHEY and CDR2 is SVGAGI. CDR3 amino acids: CASSYRESASGYTF. CDR3 nucleotides: TGTGCCAGCAGTTACCGGGAGTCAGCTAGTGGCTACACCTTC.

The V call is TRBV6-5, the J call TRBJ1-1, with a tentative D call TRBD1 (5 bases). The germline V gene encodes CDR1 MNHEY and CDR2 SVGAGI. Trimming cost V 4 bases and J 1 base, with 10 bases left between them. The CDR3 loop spans 14 amino acids. The CDR3 DNA reads as TGTGCCAGCAGTTTGCTAGACAGGAACACTGAAGCTTTCTTT. As protein: CASSLLDRNTEAFF.

The chain joins TRBV6-2 or TRBV6-3 to TRBJ1-4; D gene ambiguous. This CDR3 has 15 amino acids. Germline V gene data show CDR1 as MNHEY and CDR2 as SVGEGT. V lost 5 bases and J 0 bases, leaving 10 bases between the germline ends. CDR3 in DNA: TGTGCCAGCAGTCCATCAGTTGCAACTAATGAAAAACTGTTTTTT. Residues: CASSPSVATNEKLFF.

This sequence joins TRBV11-2 and TRBJ2-1; the match to TRBD2 covers 10 bases. V shed 5 bases and J 5 bases; nucleotides not matched to a gene: 6. Germline V lookup: CDR1 SGHAT, CDR2 FQNNGV. The CDR3 runs to 15 residues. Here the CDR3 DNA reads TGTGCCAGCAGCGGTAGCGGGGGGAAGCACAATGAGCAGTTCTTC. It encodes CASSGSGGKHNEQFF.